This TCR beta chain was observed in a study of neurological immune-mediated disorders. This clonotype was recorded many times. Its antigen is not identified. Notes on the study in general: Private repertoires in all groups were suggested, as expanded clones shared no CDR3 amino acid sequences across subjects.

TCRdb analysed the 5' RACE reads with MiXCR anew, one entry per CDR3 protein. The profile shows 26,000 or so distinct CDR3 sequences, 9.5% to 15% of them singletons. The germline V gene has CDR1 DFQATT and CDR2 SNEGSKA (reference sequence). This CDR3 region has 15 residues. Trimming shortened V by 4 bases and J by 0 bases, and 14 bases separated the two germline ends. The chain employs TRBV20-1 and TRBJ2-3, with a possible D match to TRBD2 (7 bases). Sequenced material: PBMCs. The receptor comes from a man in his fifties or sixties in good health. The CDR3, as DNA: TGCAGTGCTATTAGGGGGGGATCTAGCACAGATACGCAGTATTTT. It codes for CSAIRGGSSTDTQYF.